This TCR beta chain was recorded in a study of blood T cell repertoires in COVID-19. About the research overall: Spain, Italy and the United States supplied samples that represented acute and convalescent COVID-19.

Original handling: Estimates of nucleated cell counts were drawn from the amplification of reference gene primers. This table comes from immunoSEQ multiplex PCR, and its TCRdb copy is limited to in-frame clones, with some not included. D and trimming were read from the DNA, whereas the V and J calls and clone size are those reported in that table. The data hold around 33,000 clones, with roughly three quarters observed a single time. Between the trimmed V and J ends, which lost 5 bases and 6 bases, there was a span of 17 bases. This CDR3 comprises 15 residues. Germline V gene data show CDR1 as ENHRY and CDR2 as SYGVKD.

This receptor was taken from a human donor in a cohort sampled during active COVID-19. Sequencing was performed on peripheral blood. The chain is built from TRBV10-3 and TRBJ2-1; perhaps TRBD2 as D (5 bases). CDR3 DNA: TGTGCCATCAGTCCCGGGCCTTCTGAGGGCAATGAGCAGTTCTTC. Its protein product is CAISPGPSEGNEQFF.